This TCR beta chain was profiled in a study of circulating CD8 cells and anti-PD-1 response in melanoma. Study details: Six of 13 patients had prior targeted therapy or immunotherapy; seven did not. Whole-study results and caveats: Some patients were treatment-naive; others were previously treated. TIGIT repertoires were least diverse, DNEG repertoires most diverse.

The QIAseq Immune Repertoire TCR panel built the libraries from around 15 ng of total RNA. MiXCR, run by TCRdb on the reads, gives a single entry per CDR3 protein. This sample has 320 or so distinct CDR3 sequences; around 5.2% occur once, and the top ten carry 25%. From live CD3+CD8+TCRalphabeta+ cells, four PD-1 and/or TIGIT subsets were sorted. This clonotype is classed as large. Its specificity is not known. Germline-derived CDR1 and CDR2 are LNHDA and SQIVND (reference sequence). V shed 1 base and J shed 0 bases, with 16 bases lying between them. This CDR3 has 19 amino acids. The sequenced sample was CD8+ T cells from PBMCs, obtained at baseline or after one month of anti-PD-1 therapy (not recorded which). The chain is built from TRBV19 and TRBJ2-6; possible D gene TRBD1, 6 bases. This receptor was taken from a human donor with melanoma. CDR3 DNA sequence: TGTGCCAGTAGTATAGGGTTACAGGGCACGCTCTCTGGGGCCAACGTCCTGACTTTC. Translated, it gives CASSIGLQGTLSGANVLTF. The complete variable domain, with remaining parts taken from reference TRBV19 and TRBJ2-6, reads DGGITQSPKYLFRKEGQNVTLSCEQNLNHDAMYWYRQDPGQGLRLIYYSQIVNDFQKGDIAEGYSVSREKKESFPLTVTSAQKNPTAFYLCASSIGLQGTLSGANVLTFGAGSRLTVL.